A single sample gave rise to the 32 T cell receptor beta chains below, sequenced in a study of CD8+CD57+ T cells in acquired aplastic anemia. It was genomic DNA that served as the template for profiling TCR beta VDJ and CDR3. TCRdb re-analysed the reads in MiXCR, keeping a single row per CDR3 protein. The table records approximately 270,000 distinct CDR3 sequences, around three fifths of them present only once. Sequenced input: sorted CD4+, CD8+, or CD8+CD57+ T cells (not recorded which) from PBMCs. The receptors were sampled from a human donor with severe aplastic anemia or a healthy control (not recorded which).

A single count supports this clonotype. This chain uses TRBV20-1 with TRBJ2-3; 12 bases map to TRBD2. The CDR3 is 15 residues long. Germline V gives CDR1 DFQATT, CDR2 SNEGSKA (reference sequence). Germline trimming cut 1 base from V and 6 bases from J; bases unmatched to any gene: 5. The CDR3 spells CSARVGLAGRDTQYF. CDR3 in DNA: TGCAGTGCTAGAGTCGGACTAGCGGGAAGGGATACGCAGTATTTT.

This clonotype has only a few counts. The CDR3 sequence: CASSRSLQGNEQYF. CDR3 nucleotides: TGTGCCAGCAGTCGCTCACTACAGGGTAACGAGCAGTACTTC. The genes are TRBV7-6 and TRBJ2-7; D is perhaps TRBD1 (6 bases). CDR1 is SGHVS and CDR2 is FNYEAQ in the germline V gene. CDR3 size: 14 residues. V was pared by 6 bases and J by 5 bases, with 17 bases between. Complete variable domain (other parts from reference TRBV7-6 and TRBJ2-7): GAGVSQSPRYKVTKRGQDVALRCDPISGHVSLYWYRQALGQGPEFLTYFNYEAQQDKSGLPNDRFSAERPEGSISTLTIQRTEQRDSAMYRCASSRSLQGNEQYFGPGTRLTVT.

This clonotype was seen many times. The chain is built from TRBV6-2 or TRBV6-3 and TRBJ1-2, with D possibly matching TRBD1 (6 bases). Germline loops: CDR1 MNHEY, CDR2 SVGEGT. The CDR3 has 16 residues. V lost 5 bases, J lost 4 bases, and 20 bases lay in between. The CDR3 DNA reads TGTGCCAGCAGTCGCTGGAAACAGGGAAAGGGCTATGGCTACACCTTC. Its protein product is CASSRWKQGKGYGYTF.

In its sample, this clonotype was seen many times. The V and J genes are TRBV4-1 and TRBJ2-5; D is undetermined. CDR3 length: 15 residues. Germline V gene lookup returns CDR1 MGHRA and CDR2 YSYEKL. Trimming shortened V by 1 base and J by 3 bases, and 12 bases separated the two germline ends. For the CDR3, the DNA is TGCGCCAGCAGCCAAGGTAGTGGGAAAAAAGAGACCCAGTACTTC. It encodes CASSQGSGKKETQYF.

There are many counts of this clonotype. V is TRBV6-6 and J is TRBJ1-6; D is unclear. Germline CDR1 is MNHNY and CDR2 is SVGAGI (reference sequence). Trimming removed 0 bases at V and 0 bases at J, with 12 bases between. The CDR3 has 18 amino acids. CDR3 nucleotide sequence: TGTGCCAGCAGTTACTCCCGACTGGAGAGCTCCTATAATTCACCCCTCCACTTT. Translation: CASSYSRLESSYNSPLHF.

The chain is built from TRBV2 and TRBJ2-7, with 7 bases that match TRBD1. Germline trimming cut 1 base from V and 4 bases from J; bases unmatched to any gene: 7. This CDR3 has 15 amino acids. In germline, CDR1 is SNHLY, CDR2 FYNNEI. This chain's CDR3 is CASSEVRQGLYEQYF. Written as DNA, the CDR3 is TGTGCCAGCAGTGAAGTCCGACAGGGTTTATACGAGCAGTACTTC.

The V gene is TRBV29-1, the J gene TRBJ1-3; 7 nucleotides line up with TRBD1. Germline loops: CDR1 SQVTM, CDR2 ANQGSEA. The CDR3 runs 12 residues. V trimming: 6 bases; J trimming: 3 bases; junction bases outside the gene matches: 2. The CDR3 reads CSVAGGGNTIYF. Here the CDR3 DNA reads TGCAGCGTGGCAGGGGGTGGAAACACCATATATTTT.

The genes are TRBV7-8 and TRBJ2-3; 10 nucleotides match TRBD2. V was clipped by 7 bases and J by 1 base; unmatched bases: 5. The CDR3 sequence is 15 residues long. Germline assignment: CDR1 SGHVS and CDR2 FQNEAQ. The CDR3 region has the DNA TGTGCCAGCACCATTACTAGCGGGGGCACAGATACGCAGTATTTT. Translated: CASTITSGGTDTQYF.

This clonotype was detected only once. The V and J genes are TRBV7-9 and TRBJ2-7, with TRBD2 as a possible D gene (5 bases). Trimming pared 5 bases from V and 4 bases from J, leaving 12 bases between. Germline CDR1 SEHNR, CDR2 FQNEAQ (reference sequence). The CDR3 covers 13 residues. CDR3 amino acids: CASSGWGAYEQYF. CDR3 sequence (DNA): TGTGCCAGCAGCGGCTGGGGAGCGTACGAGCAGTACTTC.

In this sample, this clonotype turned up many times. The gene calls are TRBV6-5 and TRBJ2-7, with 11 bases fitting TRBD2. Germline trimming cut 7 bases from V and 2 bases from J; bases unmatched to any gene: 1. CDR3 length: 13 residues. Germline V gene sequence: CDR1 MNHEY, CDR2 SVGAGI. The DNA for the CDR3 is TGTGCCAGCAATAGCGGGGGGGCCTACGAGCAGTACTTC. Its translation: CASNSGGAYEQYF.

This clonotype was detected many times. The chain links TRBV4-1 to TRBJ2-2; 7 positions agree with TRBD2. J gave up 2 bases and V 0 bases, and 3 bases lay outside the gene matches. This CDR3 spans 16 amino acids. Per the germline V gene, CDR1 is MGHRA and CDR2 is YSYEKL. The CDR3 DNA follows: TGCGCCAGCAGCCAAGAGGGAGGGAGTAACACCGGGGAGCTGTTTTTT. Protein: CASSQEGGSNTGELFF.

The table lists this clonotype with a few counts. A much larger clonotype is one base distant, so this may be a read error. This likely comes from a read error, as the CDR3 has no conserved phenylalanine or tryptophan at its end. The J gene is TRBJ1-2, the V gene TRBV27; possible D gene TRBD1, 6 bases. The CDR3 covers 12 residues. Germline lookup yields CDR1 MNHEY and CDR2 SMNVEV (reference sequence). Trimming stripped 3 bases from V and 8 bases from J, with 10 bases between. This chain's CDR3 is CASSFQGGGYTY. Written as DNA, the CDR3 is TGTGCCAGCAGTTTTCAAGGGGGAGGCTACACCTAC.

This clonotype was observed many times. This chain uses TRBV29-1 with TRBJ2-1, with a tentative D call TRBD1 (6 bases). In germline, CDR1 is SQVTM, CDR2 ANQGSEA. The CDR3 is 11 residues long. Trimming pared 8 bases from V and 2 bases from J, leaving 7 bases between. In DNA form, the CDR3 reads TGCAGCCAGGGGACCTACAATGAGCAGTTCTTC. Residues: CSQGTYNEQFF.

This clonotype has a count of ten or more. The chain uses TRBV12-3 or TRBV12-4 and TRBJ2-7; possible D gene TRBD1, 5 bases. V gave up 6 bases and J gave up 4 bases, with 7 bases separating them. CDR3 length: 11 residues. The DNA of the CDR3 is TGTGCCAGCAGGGGGCCTTACGAGCAGTACTTC. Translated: CASRGPYEQYF.

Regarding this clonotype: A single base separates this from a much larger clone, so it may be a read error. The CDR3 protein is CASSPVAAGGVYEQYF. CDR3 nucleotides: TGTGCCAGCTCACCAGTGGCAGCGGGGGGGGTCTACGAGCAGTACTTC. The chain joins TRBV18 to TRBJ2-7; 10 nucleotides align to TRBD2. The CDR3 length is 16 residues. J was trimmed by 3 bases and V by 2 bases; bases with no gene match: 7. Germline CDR1 KGHSH, CDR2 LQKENI.

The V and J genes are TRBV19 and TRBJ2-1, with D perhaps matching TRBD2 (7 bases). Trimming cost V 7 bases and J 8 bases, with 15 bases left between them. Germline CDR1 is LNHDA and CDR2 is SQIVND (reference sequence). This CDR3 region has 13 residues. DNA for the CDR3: TGTGCCAGTAACCAACGGGGGGCCGATGAGCAGTTCTTC. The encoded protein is CASNQRGADEQFF.

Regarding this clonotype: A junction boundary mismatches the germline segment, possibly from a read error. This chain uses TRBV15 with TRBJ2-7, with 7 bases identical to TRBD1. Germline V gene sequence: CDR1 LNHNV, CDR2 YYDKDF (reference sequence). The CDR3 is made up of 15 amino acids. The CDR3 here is CAASSADRVAYEQYF. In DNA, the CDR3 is TGTGCCGCCAGCAGTGCCGACAGGGTGGCCTACGAGCAGTACTTC.

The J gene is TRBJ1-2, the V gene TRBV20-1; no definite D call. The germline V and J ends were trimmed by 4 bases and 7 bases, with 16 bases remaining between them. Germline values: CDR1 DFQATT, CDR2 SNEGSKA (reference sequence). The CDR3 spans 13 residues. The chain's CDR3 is CSATRPSTSGYTF. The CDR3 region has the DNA TGCAGTGCTACTAGACCCTCAACTTCTGGCTACACCTTC.

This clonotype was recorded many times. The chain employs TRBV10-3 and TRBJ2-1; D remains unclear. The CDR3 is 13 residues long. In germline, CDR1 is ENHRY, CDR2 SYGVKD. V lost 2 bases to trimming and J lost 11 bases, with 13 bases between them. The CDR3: CAISEEGWDKQFF. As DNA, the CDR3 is TGTGCCATCAGTGAGGAAGGATGGGATAAGCAGTTCTTC.

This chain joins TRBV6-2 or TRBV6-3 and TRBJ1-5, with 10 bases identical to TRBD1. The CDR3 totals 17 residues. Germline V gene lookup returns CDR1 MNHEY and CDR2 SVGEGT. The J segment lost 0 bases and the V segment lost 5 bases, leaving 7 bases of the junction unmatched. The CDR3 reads CASSPMDRGYSNQPQHF. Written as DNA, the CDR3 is TGTGCCAGCAGTCCTATGGACAGGGGGTATAGCAATCAGCCCCAGCATTTT.

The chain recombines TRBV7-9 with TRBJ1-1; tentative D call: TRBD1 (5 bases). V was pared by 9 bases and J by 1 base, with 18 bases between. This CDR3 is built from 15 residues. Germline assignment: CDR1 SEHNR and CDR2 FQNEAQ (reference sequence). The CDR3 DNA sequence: TGTGCCAGGCTCCCTATAGGACAAGAGAACACTGAAGCTTTCTTT. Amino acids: CARLPIGQENTEAFF.

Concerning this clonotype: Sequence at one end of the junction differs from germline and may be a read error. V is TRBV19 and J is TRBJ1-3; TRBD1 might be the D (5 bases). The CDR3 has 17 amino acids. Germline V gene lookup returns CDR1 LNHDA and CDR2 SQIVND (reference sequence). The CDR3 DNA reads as TGTGCCAGTAGTATAACTGGTCAGGGAGAACCTGGAAACACCGTATATTTT. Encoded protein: CASSITGQGEPGNTVYF. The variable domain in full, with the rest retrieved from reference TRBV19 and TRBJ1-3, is DGGITQSPKYLFRKEGQNVTLSCEQNLNHDAMYWYRQDPGQGLRLIYYSQIVNDFQKGDIAEGYSVSREKKESFPLTVTSAQKNPTAFYLCASSITGQGEPGNTVYFGEGSWLTVV.

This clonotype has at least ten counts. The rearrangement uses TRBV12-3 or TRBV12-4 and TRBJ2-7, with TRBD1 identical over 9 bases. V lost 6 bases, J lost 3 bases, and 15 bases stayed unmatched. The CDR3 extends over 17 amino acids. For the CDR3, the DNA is TGTGCCAGCAGGAGTCCGAAAATCCGGGACAGGGTCTACGAGCAGTACTTC. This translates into CASRSPKIRDRVYEQYF.

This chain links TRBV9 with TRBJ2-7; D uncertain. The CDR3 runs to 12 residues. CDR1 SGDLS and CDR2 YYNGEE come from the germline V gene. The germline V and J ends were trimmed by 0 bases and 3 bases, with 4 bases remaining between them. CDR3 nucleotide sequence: TGTGCCAGCAGCGTAGACAACTACGAGCAGTACTTC. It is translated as CASSVDNYEQYF.

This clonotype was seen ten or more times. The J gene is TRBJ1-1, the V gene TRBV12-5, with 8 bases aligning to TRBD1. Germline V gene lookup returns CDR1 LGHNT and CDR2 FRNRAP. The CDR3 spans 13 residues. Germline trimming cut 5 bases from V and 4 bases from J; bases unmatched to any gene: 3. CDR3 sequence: CASGLQGGTEAFF. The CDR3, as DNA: TGTGCTAGTGGTCTACAGGGGGGCACTGAAGCTTTCTTT.

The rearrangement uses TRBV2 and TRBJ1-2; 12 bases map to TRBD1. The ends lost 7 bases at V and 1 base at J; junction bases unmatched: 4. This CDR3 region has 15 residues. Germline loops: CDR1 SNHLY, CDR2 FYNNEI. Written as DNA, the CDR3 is TGTGCCAGCATGTGGGACAGGGGGCTTAACTATGGCTACACCTTC. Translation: CASMWDRGLNYGYTF.

The CDR3 loop is CASSISGPWELFF. CDR3 DNA sequence: TGTGCCAGTAGTATCTCCGGACCCTGGGAGCTGTTTTTT. V and J are TRBV19 and TRBJ2-2, with D hard to call. The CDR3 is made up of 13 amino acids. Germline V gene data show CDR1 as LNHDA and CDR2 as SQIVND (reference sequence). With 3 bases removed from V and 9 bases from J, the gap between germline ends came to 11 bases. The full variable domain, with the rest looked up from reference TRBV19 and TRBJ2-2, is DGGITQSPKYLFRKEGQNVTLSCEQNLNHDAMYWYRQDPGQGLRLIYYSQIVNDFQKGDIAEGYSVSREKKESFPLTVTSAQKNPTAFYLCASSISGPWELFFGEGSRLTVL.

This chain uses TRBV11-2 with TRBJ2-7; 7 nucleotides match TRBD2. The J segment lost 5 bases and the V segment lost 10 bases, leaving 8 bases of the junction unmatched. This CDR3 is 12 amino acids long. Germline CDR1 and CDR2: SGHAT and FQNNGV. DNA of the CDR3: TGTGCCACCGGGGGGACTATCCACGAGCAGTACTTC. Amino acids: CATGGTIHEQYF.

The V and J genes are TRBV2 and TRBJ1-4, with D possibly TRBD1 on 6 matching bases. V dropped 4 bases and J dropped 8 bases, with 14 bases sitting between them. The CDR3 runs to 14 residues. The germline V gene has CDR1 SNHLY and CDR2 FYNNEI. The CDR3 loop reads CASSAGQMGEKLFF. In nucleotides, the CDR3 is TGTGCCAGCAGTGCAGGACAGATGGGGGAAAAACTGTTTTTT.

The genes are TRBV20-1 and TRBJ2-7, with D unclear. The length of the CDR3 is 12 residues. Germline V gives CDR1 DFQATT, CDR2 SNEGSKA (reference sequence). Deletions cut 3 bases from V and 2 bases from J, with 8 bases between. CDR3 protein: CSASGRTYEQYF. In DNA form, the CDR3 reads TGCAGTGCTAGTGGCAGGACCTACGAGCAGTACTTC.

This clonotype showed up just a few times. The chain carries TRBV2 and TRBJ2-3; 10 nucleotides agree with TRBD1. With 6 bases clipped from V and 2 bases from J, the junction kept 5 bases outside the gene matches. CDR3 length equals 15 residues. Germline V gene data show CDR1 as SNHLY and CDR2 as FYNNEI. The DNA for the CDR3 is TGTGCCAGCAGCCCGACAGGGGGCCACACAGATACGCAGTATTTT. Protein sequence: CASSPTGGHTDTQYF.

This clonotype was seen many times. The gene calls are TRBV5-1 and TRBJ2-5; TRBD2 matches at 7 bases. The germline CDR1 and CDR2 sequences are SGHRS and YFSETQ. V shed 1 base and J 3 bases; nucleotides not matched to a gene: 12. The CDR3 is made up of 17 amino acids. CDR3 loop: CASSLSPGGGSEETQYF. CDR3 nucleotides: TGCGCCAGCAGCTTGAGCCCGGGCGGGGGAAGTGAAGAGACCCAGTACTTC.